This TCR beta chain was profiled in a study of blood T cell repertoires in COVID-19. Study details: Sites in the United States, Italy and Spain provided acute and convalescent COVID-19 samples. From T cells, B-cell-depleted T cells, or PBMCs came the material, which was cDNA or gDNA.

Original data processing: Amplification of reference gene primers was used by the study to estimate nucleated cell counts. The table came from immunoSEQ multiplex PCR; TCRdb's copy has only in-frame clones and leaves some out. V, J and clone size are those of that table, while D and trimming were read from the DNA. The sample gives some 75,000 clones, around 88% of which show up once; 6.3% is in the top ten. Seattle patients were enrolled during active infection and followed longitudinally. The specimen was peripheral blood. This TCR derives from a man aged 80 or over with COVID-19, enrolled during active disease.

CDR3: CASSAGTGSSGANVLTF. The CDR3 DNA follows: TGTGCCAGCAGCGCCGGGACAGGGTCTTCTGGGGCCAACGTCCTGACTTTC. V is TRBV9 and J is TRBJ2-6, with 9 bases lining up with TRBD1. With V trimmed by 3 bases and J by 1 base, 5 bases remained unmatched. CDR3 length: 17 residues. Germline lookup yields CDR1 SGDLS and CDR2 YYNGEE.